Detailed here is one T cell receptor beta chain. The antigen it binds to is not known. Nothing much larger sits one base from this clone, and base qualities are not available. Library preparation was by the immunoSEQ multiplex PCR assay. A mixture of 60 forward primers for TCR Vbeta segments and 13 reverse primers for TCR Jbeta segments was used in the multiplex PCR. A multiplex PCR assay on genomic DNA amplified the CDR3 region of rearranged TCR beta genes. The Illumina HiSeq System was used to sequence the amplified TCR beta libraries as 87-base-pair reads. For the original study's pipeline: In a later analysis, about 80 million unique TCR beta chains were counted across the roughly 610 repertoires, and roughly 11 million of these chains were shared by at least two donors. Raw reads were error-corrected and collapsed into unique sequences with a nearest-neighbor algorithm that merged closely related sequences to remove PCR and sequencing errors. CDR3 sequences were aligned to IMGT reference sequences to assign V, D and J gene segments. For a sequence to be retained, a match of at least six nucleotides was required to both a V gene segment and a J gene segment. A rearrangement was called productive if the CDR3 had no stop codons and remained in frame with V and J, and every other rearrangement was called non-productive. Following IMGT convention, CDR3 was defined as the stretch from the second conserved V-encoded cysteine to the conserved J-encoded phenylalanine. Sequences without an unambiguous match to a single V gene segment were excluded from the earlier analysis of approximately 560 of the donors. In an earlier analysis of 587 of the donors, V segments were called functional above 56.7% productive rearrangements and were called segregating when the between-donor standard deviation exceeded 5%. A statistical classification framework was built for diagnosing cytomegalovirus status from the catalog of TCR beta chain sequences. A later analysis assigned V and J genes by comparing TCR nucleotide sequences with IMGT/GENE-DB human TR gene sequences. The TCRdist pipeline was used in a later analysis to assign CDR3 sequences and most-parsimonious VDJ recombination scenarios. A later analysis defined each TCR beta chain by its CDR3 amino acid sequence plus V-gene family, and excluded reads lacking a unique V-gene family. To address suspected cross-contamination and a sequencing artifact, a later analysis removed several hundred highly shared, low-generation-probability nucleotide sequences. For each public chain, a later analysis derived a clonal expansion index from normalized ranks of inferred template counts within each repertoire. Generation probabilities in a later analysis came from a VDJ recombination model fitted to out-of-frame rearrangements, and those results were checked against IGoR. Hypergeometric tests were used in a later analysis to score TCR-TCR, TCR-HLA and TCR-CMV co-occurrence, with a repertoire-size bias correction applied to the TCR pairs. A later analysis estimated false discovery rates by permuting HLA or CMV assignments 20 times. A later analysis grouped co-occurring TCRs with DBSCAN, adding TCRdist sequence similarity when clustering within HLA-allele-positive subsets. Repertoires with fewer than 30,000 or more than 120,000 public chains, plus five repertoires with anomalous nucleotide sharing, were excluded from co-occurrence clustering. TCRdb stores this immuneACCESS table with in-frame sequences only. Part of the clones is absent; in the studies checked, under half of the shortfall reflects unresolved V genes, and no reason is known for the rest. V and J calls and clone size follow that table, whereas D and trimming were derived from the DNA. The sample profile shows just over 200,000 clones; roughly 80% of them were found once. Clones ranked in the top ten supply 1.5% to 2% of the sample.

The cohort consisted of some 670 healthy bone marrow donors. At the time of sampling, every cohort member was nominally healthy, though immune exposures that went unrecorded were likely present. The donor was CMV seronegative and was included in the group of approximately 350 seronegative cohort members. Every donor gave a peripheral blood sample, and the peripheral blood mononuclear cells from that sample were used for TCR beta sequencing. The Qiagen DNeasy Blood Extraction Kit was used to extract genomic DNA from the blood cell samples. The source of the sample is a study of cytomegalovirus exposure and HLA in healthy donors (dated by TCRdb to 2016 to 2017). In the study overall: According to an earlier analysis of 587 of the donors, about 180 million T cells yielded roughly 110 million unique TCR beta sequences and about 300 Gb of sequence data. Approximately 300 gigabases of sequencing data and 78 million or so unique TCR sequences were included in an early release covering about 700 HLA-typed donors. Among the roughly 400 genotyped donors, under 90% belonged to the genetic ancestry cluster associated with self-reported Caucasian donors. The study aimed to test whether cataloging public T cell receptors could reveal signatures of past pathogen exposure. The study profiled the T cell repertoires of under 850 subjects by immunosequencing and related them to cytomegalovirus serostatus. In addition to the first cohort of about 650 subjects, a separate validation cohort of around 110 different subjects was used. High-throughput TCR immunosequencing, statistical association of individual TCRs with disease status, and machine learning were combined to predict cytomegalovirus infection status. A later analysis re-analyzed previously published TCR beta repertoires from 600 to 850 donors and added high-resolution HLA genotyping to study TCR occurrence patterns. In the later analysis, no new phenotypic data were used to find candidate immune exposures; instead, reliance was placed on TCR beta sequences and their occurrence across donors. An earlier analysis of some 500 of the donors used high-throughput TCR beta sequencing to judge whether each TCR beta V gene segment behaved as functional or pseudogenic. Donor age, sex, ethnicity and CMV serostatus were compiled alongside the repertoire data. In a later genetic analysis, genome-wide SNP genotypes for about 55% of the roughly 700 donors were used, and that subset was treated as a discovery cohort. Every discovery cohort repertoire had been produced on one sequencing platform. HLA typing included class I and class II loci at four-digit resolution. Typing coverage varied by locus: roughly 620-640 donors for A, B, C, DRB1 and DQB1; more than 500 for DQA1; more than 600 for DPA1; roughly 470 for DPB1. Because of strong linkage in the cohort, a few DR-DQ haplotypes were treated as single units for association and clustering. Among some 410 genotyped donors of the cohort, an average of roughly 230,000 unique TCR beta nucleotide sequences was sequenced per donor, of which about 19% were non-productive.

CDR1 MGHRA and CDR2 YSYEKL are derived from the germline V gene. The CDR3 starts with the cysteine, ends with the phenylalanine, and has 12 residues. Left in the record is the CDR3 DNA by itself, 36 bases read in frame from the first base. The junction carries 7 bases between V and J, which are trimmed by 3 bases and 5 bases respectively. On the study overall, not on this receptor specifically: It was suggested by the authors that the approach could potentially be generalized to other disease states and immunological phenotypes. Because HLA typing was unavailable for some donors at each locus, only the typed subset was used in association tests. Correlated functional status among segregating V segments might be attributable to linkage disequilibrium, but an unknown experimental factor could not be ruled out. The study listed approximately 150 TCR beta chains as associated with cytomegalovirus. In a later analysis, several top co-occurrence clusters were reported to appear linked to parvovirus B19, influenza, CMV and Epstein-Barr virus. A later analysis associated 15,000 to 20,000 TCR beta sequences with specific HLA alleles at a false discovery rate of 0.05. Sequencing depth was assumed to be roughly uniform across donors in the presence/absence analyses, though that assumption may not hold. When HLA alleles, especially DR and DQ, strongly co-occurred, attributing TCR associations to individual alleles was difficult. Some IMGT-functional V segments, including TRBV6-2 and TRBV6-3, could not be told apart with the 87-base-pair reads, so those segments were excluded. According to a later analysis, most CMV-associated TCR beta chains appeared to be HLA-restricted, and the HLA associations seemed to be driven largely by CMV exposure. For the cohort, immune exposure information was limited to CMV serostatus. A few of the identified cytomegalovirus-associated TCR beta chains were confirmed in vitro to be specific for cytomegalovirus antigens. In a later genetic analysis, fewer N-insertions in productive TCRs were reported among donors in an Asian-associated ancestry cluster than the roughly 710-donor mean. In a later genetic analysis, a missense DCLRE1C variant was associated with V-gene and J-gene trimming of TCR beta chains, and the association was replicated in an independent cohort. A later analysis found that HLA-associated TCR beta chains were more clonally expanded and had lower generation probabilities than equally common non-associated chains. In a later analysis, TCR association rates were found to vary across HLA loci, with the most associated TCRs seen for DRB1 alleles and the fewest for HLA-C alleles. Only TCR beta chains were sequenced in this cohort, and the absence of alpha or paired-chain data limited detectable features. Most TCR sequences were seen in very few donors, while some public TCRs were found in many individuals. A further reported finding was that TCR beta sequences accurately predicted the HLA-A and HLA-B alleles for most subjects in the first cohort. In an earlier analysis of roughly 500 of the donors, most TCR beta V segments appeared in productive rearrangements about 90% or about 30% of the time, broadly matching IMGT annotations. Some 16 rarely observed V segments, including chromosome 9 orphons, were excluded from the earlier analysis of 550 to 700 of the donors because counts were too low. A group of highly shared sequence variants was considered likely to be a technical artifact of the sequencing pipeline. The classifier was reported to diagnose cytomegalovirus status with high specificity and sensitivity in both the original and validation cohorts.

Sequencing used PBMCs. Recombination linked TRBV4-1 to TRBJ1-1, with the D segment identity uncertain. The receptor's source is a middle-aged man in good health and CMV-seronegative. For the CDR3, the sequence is CASSHPGTEAFF. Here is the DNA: TGCGCCAGCAGCCATCCGGGAACTGAAGCTTTCTTT.